The 15 T cell receptor beta chains below all came from one sample that was sequenced in a study of vaccination effects on CD4 cells after COVID-19. TCRdb's copy holds only in-frame clones and misses some; the assay was immunoSEQ multiplex PCR. The table records about 61,000 clones, about 80% of them present only once. The antigens these receptors bind are not known. Expansion with viral peptide pools was applied to antigen-specific CD4+ T cells by the ViraFEST assay prior to sequencing. Culturing for around eleven days preceded CD4+ T cell isolation. Two doses of either BNT162b2 or mRNA-1273 were given to each participant. The sample in question was CD4+ T cells from PBMCs cultured with HCoV-229E spike peptides, obtained after COVID-19 vaccination. Receptor source: a human donor who received a COVID-19 vaccine.

The V call is TRBV27, the J call TRBJ2-3, with D maybe TRBD2 (6 bases). Trimming removed 5 bases from V and 0 bases from J, with 15 bases in between. The CDR3 has 16 residues. Per the germline V gene, CDR1 is MNHEY and CDR2 is SMNVEV (reference sequence). Here the CDR3 DNA reads TGTGCCAGCAGTCTCTTCCCTAGCGTTAGCACAGATACGCAGTATTTT. This translates into CASSLFPSVSTDTQYF.

This clone has a handful of counts. This chain connects TRBV5-1 to TRBJ2-1, with 7 bases identical to TRBD1. This CDR3 has 15 residues. CDR1 and CDR2 (germline): SGHRS, YFSETQ. V shed 4 bases, J shed 4 bases, and the junction held 8 bases outside the gene matches. In nucleotides, the CDR3 is TGCGCCAGCAGCCCCACCGGGACAGCTTACAATGAGCAGTTCTTC. Protein product: CASSPTGTAYNEQFF.

The CDR3 DNA reads as TGTGCCAGCAAGGAGGATAATGAAAAACTGTTTTTT. It translates to CASKEDNEKLFF. This chain uses TRBV2 with TRBJ1-4; the D is unclear. Germline V gives CDR1 SNHLY, CDR2 FYNNEI. Trimming took off 7 bases at V and 4 bases at J, with 7 bases between the two ends. This CDR3 is 12 amino acids long.

This clone was found a few times. This chain links TRBV4-1 with TRBJ1-5; D remains unclear. The V and J ends lost 2 bases and 3 bases respectively, with 11 bases between them. This CDR3 is 15 amino acids long. The germline gives CDR1 MGHRA, CDR2 YSYEKL. CDR3 coding DNA: TGCGCCAGCAGCCAACAAGCAGATTTCAATCAGCCCCAGCATTTT. As protein: CASSQQADFNQPQHF.

This chain connects TRBV5-1 to TRBJ1-2; TRBD1 agrees at 7 bases. With V trimmed by 4 bases and J by 3 bases, 9 bases remained unmatched. CDR1 and CDR2 from the germline V gene are SGHRS and YFSETQ. CDR3 size: 15 residues. The CDR3 is CASSPGGQAYYGYTF. CDR3 sequence (DNA): TGCGCCAGCAGCCCTGGAGGACAGGCCTACTATGGCTACACCTTC.

The rearrangement joins TRBV27 to TRBJ2-5, with a weak D call TRBD1 (6 bases). CDR1 MNHEY and CDR2 SMNVEV come from the germline V gene (reference sequence). The CDR3 is 13 residues long. Trimming stripped 5 bases from V and 2 bases from J, with 9 bases between. The CDR3: CASSRGQQETQYF. The CDR3 bases are TGTGCCAGCAGTAGAGGACAGCAAGAGACCCAGTACTTC.

This chain uses TRBV27 with TRBJ1-4, with TRBD1 matching over 10 bases. The CDR3 contains 15 residues. CDR1 is MNHEY and CDR2 is SMNVEV in the germline V gene (reference sequence). J lost 10 bases, V lost 8 bases, and 13 bases had no gene match. The CDR3 coding sequence is TGTGCCAGCCGTGGTCGGGACAGGGGTCCCCGAAAACTGTTTTTT. As protein: CASRGRDRGPRKLFF.

The chain has TRBV24-1 and TRBJ1-4, with D maybe TRBD1 (5 bases). The V and J ends lost 4 bases and 8 bases respectively, with 13 bases between them. Germline loops: CDR1 KGHDR, CDR2 SFDVKD. CDR3 length equals 14 residues. The CDR3 nucleotides are TGTGCCACCAGTGACCAGCGGGGCGGAGAAAAACTGTTTTTT. Amino acids: CATSDQRGGEKLFF.

The chain couples TRBV18 to TRBJ1-2; D gene uncertain. CDR1 KGHSH and CDR2 LQKENI come from the germline V gene. V was clipped by 8 bases and J by 4 bases, with 14 bases between them. The CDR3 spans 13 residues. The CDR3 sequence: CASASGKTYGYTF. The CDR3 DNA reads TGTGCCAGCGCCTCCGGGAAGACCTATGGCTACACCTTC. The complete variable domain, with remaining parts taken from reference TRBV18 and TRBJ1-2, reads NAGVMQNPRHLVRRRGQEARLRCSPMKGHSHVYWYRQLPEEGLKFMVYLQKENIIDESGMPKERFSAEFPKEGPSILRIQQVVRGDSAAYFCASASGKTYGYTFGSGTRLTVV.

This sequence joins TRBV15 and TRBJ1-1, with TRBD1 matching over 7 bases. The CDR3 totals 15 residues. V was clipped by 8 bases and J by 5 bases; unmatched bases: 14. In germline, CDR1 is LNHNV, CDR2 YYDKDF (reference sequence). DNA for the CDR3: TGTGCCACCGTCCCAGGGGGGGAGGCGAAGACTGAAGCTTTCTTT. It translates to CATVPGGEAKTEAFF.

The chain combines TRBV19 with TRBJ2-1; 7 nucleotides agree with TRBD2. Germline V gives CDR1 LNHDA, CDR2 SQIVND (reference sequence). V shed 4 bases, J shed 8 bases, and the junction held 8 bases outside the gene matches. This CDR3 contains 14 residues. Written as DNA, the CDR3 is TGTGCCAGTAGTAGGGGGGGTCGCGGTTATGAGCAGTTCTTC. Translation gives CASSRGGRGYEQFF.

The chain combines TRBV5-1 with TRBJ1-2; D is unresolved. The CDR3 is made up of 12 amino acids. Germline V gene lookup returns CDR1 SGHRS and CDR2 YFSETQ. V was trimmed by 4 bases and J by 4 bases, leaving 8 bases between them. Here the CDR3 DNA reads TGCGCCAGCAGCCAGGACTTCTATGGCTACACCTTC. Translating gives CASSQDFYGYTF. Full variable domain (rest looked up from reference TRBV5-1 and TRBJ1-2): KAGVTQTPRYLIKTRGQQVTLSCSPISGHRSVSWYQQTPGQGLQFLFEYFSETQRNKGNFPGRFSGRQFSNSRSEMNVSTLELGDSALYLCASSQDFYGYTFGSGTRLTVV.

The chain has TRBV11-2 and TRBJ2-2; the match to TRBD1 covers 8 bases. The CDR3 is 16 amino acids. Germline V gene lookup returns CDR1 SGHAT and CDR2 FQNNGV. J lost 0 bases, V lost 4 bases, and 4 bases had no gene match. CDR3 amino acids: CASSSAGGANTGELFF. The CDR3 DNA reads as TGTGCCAGCAGCTCCGCAGGGGGCGCGAACACCGGGGAGCTGTTTTTT.

The V call is TRBV18, the J call TRBJ2-5; D not resolved. Germline CDR1 KGHSH, CDR2 LQKENI. This CDR3 is built from 15 residues. Trimming took 3 bases from V and 5 from J, leaving 16 bases between them. The CDR3 sequence is CASSPMLGREETQYF. The CDR3, as DNA: TGTGCCAGCTCACCGATGCTAGGCCGTGAGGAGACCCAGTACTTC.

The chain combines TRBV12-5 with TRBJ1-5, with a possible D match to TRBD1 (5 bases). Trimming left V 0 bases short and J 5 bases short, with 14 bases between. This CDR3 is 16 amino acids long. CDR1 and CDR2 (germline): LGHNT, FRNRAP. The CDR3, as DNA: TGTGCTAGTGGTTTGGTACTGGGGCTGGGGGATCAGCCCCAGCATTTT. Translating gives CASGLVLGLGDQPQHF.